The 3 T cell receptor beta chains below all came from one sample that was sequenced in a study of beta chain features in type 1 diabetes. Their recognized antigens are unknown. General study points: Shortening that was moderate but significant affected the TCRB CDR3s of Type 1 diabetes patients in all four CD4+ subsets.

Investigators reverse transcribed all isolated RNA, so they sequenced expressed TCRB transcripts. The repertoire was sequenced with immunoSEQ multiplex PCR; TCRdb's copy has only in-frame clones and lacks some. The table lists around 250,000 clones, over 20% of them singletons. Sequencing was performed on naive CD4+ T cells from blood. These receptors were taken from a woman in her thirties or forties with type 1 diabetes.

This clone was found a few times. The chain has TRBV5-1 and TRBJ2-5; D is perhaps TRBD2 (5 bases). The length of the CDR3 is 14 residues. Germline lookup yields CDR1 SGHRS and CDR2 YFSETQ. V shed 2 bases and J shed 5 bases, with 13 bases lying between them. CDR3 protein: CASSFMLAVETQYF. CDR3 nucleotides: TGCGCCAGCAGCTTTATGCTAGCAGTCGAGACCCAGTACTTC.

This clone was found a few times. This chain joins TRBV5-1 and TRBJ2-4; 7 positions match TRBD2. The J segment lost 7 bases and the V segment lost 4 bases, leaving 11 bases of the junction unmatched. The CDR3 totals 15 residues. Germline CDR1 is SGHRS and CDR2 is YFSETQ. CDR3 DNA sequence: TGCGCCAGCAGCCCAATGCAGGGAGCGGGGAACATTCAGTACTTC. Encoded protein: CASSPMQGAGNIQYF.

This chain joins TRBV4-1 and TRBJ1-5, with a possible D match to TRBD1 (5 bases). Germline CDR1 is MGHRA and CDR2 is YSYEKL. The CDR3 totals 17 residues. V lost 0 bases and J 2 bases, leaving 14 bases between the germline ends. CDR3 region: CASSQDRPGGGNQPQHF. CDR3 DNA sequence: TGCGCCAGCAGCCAAGATCGCCCTGGGGGGGGCAATCAGCCCCAGCATTTT.